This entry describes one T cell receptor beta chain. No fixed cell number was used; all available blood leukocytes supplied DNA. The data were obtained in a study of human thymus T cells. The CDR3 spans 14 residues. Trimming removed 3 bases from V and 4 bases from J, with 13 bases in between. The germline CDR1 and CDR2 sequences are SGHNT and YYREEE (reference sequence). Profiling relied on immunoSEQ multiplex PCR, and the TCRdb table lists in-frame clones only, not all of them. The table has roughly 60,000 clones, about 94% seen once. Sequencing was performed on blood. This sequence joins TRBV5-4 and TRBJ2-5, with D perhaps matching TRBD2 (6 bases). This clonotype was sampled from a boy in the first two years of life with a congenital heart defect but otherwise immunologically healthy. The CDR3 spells CASSSAPGRETQYF. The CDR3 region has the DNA TGTGCCAGCAGCTCCGCTCCCGGGAGAGAGACCCAGTACTTC.